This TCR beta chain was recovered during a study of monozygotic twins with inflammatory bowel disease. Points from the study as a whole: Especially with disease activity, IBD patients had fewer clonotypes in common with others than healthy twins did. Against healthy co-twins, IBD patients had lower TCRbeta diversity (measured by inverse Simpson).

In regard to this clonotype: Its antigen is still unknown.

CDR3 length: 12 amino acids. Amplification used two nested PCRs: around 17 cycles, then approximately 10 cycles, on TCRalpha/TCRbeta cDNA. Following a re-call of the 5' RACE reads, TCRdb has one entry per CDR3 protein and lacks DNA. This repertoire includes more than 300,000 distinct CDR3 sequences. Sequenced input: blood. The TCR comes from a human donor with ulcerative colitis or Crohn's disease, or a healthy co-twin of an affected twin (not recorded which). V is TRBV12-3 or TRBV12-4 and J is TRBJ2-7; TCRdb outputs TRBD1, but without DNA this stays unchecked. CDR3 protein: CASSFHQGEQYF.